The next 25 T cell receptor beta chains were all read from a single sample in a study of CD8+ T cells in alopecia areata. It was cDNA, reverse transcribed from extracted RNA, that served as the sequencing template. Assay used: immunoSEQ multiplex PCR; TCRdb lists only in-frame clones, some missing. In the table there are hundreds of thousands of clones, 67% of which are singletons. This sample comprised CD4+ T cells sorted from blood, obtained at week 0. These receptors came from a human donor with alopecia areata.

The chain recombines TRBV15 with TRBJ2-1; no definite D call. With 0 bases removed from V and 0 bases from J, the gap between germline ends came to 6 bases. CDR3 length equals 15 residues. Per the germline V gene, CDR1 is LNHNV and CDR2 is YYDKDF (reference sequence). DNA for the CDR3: TGTGCCACCAGCAGAGACGTAAGCTCCTACAATGAGCAGTTCTTC. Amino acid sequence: CATSRDVSSYNEQFF.

The CDR3 bases are TGTGCCAGCAGCCAACAGGGCGGGAACATTCAGTACTTC. This codes for CASSQQGGNIQYF. The chain is built from TRBV14 and TRBJ2-4; D is possibly TRBD1 or TRBD2 (5 bases each). The V gene lost 2 bases and the J gene lost 7 bases, with 9 bases spanning the gap. This CDR3 contains 13 residues. Germline-derived CDR1 and CDR2 are SGHDN and FVKESK.

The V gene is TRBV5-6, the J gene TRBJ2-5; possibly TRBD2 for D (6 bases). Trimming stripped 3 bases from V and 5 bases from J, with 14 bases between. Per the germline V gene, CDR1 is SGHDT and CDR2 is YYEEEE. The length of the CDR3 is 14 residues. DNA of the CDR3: TGTGCCAGCAGCTCGGGAGAACGGTGGGAGACCCAGTACTTC. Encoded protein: CASSSGERWETQYF.

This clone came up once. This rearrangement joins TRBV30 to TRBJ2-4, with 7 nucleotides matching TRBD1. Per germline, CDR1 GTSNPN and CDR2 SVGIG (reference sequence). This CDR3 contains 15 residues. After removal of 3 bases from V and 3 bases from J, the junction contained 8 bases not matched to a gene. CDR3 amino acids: CAWRSDRTHKNIQYF. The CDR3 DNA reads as TGTGCCTGGAGATCGGACAGGACCCACAAAAACATTCAGTACTTC.

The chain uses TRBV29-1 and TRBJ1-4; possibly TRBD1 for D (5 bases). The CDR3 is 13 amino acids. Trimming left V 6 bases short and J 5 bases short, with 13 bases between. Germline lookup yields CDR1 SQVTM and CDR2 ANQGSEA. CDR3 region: CSVKGTRNEKLFF. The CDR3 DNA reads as TGCAGCGTGAAGGGGACGAGGAATGAAAAACTGTTTTTT.

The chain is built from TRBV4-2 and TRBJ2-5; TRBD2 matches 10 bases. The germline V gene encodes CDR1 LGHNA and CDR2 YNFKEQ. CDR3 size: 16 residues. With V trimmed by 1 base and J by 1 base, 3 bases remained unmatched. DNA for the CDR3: TGTGCCAGCAGCCAAGGGCTAGCGGGGGCCCAAGAGACCCAGTACTTC. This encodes CASSQGLAGAQETQYF.

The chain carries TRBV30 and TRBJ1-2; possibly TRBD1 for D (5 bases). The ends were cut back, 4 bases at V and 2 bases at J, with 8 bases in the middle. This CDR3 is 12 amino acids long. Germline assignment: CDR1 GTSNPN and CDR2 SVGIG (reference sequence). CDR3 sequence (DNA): TGTGCCTGGAACCGGGACAACTATGGCTACACCTTC. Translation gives CAWNRDNYGYTF.

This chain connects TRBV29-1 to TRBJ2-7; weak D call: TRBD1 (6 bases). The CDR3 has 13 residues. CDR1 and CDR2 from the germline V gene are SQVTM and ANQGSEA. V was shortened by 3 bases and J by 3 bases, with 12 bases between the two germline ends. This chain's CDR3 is CSVDQGSGYEQYF. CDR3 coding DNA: TGCAGCGTTGACCAGGGGAGCGGCTACGAGCAGTACTTC.

CDR3 sequence (DNA): TGCAGCGTGAAAGGGACATACTATGGCTACACCTTC. Amino acids: CSVKGTYYGYTF. This rearrangement joins TRBV29-1 to TRBJ1-2, with D perhaps matching TRBD1 (6 bases). The CDR3 is made up of 12 amino acids. Trimming cost V 6 bases and J 3 bases, with 11 bases left between them. Germline V CDR1 and CDR2: SQVTM, ANQGSEA.

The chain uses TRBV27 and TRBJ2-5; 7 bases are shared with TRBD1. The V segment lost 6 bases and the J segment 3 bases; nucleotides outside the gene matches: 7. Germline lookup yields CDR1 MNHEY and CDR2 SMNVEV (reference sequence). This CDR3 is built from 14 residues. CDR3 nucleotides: TGTGCCAGCAGATCGAGGGACAGCGAAGAGACCCAGTACTTC. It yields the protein CASRSRDSEETQYF.

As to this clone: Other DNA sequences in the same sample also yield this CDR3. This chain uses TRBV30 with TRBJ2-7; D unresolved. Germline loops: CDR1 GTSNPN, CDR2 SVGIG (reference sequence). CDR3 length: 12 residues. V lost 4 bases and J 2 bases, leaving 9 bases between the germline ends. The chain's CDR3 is CAWKGGTYEQYF. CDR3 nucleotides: TGTGCCTGGAAGGGCGGCACCTACGAGCAGTACTTC. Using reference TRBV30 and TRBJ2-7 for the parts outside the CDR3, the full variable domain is SQTIHQWPATLVQPVGSPLSLECTVEGTSNPNLYWYRQAAGRGLQLLFYSVGIGQISSEVPQNLSASRPQDRQFILSSKKLLLSDSGFYLCAWKGGTYEQYFGPGTRLTVT.

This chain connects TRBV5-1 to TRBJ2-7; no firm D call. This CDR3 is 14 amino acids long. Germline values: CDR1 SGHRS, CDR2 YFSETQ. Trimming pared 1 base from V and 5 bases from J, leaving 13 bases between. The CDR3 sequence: CASSLQAKSDEQYF. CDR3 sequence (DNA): TGCGCCAGCAGCTTGCAGGCGAAAAGCGACGAGCAGTACTTC. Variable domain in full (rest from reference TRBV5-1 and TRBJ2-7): KAGVTQTPRYLIKTRGQQVTLSCSPISGHRSVSWYQQTPGQGLQFLFEYFSETQRNKGNFPGRFSGRQFSNSRSEMNVSTLELGDSALYLCASSLQAKSDEQYFGPGTRLTVT.

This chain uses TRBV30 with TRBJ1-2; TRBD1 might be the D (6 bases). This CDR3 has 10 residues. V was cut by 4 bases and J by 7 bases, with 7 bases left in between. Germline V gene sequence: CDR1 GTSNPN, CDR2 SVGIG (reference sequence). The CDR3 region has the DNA TGTGCCTGGACAGGGGTTGGCTACACCTTC. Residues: CAWTGVGYTF.

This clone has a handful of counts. CDR3 nucleotides: TGCGCCAGCAGCTTTCGTAGAGACTACGAGCAGTACTTC. This encodes CASSFRRDYEQYF. The V and J genes are TRBV5-1 and TRBJ2-7; D remains ambiguous. The germline V and J ends were trimmed by 2 bases and 3 bases, with 9 bases remaining between them. Germline loops: CDR1 SGHRS, CDR2 YFSETQ. The CDR3 is made up of 13 amino acids.

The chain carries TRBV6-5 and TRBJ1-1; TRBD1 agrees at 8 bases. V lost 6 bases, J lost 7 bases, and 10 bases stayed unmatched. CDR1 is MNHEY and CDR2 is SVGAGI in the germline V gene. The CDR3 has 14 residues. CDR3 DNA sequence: TGTGCCAGCAGCCGAACCGCAGGGGGCCTTGAAGCTTTCTTT. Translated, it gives CASSRTAGGLEAFF.

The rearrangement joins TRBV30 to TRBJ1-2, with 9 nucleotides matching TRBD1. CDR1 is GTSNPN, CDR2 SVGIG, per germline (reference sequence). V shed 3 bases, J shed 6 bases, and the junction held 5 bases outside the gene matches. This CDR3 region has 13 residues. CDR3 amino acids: CAWSGTGLDGYTF. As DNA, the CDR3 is TGTGCCTGGAGCGGGACAGGGTTAGATGGCTACACCTTC.

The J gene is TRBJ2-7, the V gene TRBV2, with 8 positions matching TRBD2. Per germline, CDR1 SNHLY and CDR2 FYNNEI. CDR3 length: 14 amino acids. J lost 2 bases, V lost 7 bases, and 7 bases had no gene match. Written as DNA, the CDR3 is TGTGCCAGCATTGCGGGGGGAACTACCTACGAGCAGTACTTC. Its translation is CASIAGGTTYEQYF.

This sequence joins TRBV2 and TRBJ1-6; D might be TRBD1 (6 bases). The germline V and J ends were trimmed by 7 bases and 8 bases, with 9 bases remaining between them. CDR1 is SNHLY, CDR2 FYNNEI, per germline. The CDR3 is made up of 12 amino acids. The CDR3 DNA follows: TGTGCCAGCACCAGGGGCTATTCACCCCTCCACTTT. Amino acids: CASTRGYSPLHF.

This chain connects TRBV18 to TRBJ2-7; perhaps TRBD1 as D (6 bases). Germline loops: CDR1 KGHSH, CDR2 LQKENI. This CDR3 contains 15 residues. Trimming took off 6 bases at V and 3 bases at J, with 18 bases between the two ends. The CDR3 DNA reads TGTGCCAGCTCGCCAATACAGGGTGGAGGCTACGAGCAGTACTTC. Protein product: CASSPIQGGGYEQYF.

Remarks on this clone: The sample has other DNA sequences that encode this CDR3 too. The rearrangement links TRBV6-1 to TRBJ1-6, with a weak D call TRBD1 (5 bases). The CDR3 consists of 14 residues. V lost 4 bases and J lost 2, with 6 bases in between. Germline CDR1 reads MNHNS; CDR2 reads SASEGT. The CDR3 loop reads CASSAGPYNSPLHF. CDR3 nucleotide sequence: TGTGCCAGCAGTGCGGGACCCTATAATTCACCCCTCCACTTT.

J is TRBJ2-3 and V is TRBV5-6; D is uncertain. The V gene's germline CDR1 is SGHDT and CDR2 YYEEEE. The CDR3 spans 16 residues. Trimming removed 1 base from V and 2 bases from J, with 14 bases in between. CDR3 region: CASSLRRASHTDTQYF. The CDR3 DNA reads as TGTGCCAGCAGCTTGAGAAGAGCGTCCCACACAGATACGCAGTATTTT.

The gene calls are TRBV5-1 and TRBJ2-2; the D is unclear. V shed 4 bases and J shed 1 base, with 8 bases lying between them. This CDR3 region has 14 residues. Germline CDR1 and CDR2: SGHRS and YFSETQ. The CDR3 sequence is CASSPDGNTGELFF. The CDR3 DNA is TGCGCCAGCAGCCCGGACGGGAACACCGGGGAGCTGTTTTTT.

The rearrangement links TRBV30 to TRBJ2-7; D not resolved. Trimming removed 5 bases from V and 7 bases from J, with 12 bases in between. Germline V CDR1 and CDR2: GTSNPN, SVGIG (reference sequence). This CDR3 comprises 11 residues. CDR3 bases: TGTGCCTGGCAGACAAACTCGGAGCAGTACTTC. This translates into CAWQTNSEQYF.

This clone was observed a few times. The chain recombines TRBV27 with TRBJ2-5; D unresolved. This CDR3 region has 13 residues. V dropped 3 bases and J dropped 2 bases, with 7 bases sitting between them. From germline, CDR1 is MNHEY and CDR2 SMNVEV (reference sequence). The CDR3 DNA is TGTGCCAGCAGTTTGACTCTTCAAGAGACCCAGTACTTC. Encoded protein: CASSLTLQETQYF.

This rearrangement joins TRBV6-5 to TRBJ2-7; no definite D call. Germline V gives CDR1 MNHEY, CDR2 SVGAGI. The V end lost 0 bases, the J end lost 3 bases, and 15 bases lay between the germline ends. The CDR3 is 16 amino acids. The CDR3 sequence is CASSYSRLPSFYEQYF. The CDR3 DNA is TGTGCCAGCAGTTACTCGAGGTTACCCAGTTTCTACGAGCAGTACTTC.